Below, 9 T cell receptor beta chains from the same sample are listed, as sequenced in a study of T cell changes during pregnancy in multiple sclerosis. TCRdb's copy holds only in-frame clones and misses some; the assay was immunoSEQ multiplex PCR. Among about 59,000 clones listed, approximately 94% were seen once. Sequencing was performed on CD8+ T cells from peripheral blood mononuclear cells, taken after pregnancy. The receptors come from a female donor with multiple sclerosis, enrolled in a pregnancy study.

This CDR3 is CASSPGTGRTYEQYF. In nucleotides, the CDR3 is TGTGCCAGCAGCCCCGGGACAGGAAGAACCTACGAGCAGTACTTC. The V and J genes are TRBV6-5 and TRBJ2-7; TRBD1 matches 8 bases. V dropped 6 bases and J dropped 2; count of bases not matched to a gene: 9. Germline assignment: CDR1 MNHEY and CDR2 SVGAGI. This CDR3 has 15 amino acids.

The chain uses TRBV19 and TRBJ1-3; D gene uncertain. The CDR3 extends over 15 amino acids. Germline assignment: CDR1 LNHDA and CDR2 SQIVND (reference sequence). The V and J ends lost 3 bases and 4 bases respectively, with 13 bases between them. CDR3 amino acids: CASSMGPDAGNTIYF. For the CDR3, the DNA is TGTGCCAGTAGTATGGGCCCTGACGCCGGAAACACCATATATTTT.

The CDR3 DNA reads TGTGCCAGCAGCTCGCCGGGACAATCAACCTACGAGCAGTACTTC. It encodes CASSSPGQSTYEQYF. V and J are TRBV11-2 and TRBJ2-7, with D possibly matching TRBD1 (6 bases). Trimming removed 4 bases at V and 2 bases at J, with 15 bases between. Looked up from germline, CDR1 is SGHAT and CDR2 is FQNNGV. This CDR3 is built from 15 residues.

V usage is TRBV14 and J usage is TRBJ1-2, with D unresolved. The V end was cut by 0 bases, the J end by 7 bases, with 15 bases between. Germline V CDR1 and CDR2: SGHDN, FVKESK. The CDR3 runs to 15 residues. Here the CDR3 DNA reads TGTGCCAGCAGCCAAGATGTACTCAGGAGGTTTGGCTACACCTTC. It codes for CASSQDVLRRFGYTF.

V is TRBV5-6 and J is TRBJ2-5; 8 nucleotides match TRBD1. V gave up 2 bases and J gave up 5 bases; unmatched junction bases: 2. Germline assignment: CDR1 SGHDT and CDR2 YYEEEE. The CDR3 spans 13 residues. CDR3 nucleotides: TGTGCCAGCAGCTTTCAGGGGGCCGAGACCCAGTACTTC. It is translated as CASSFQGAETQYF. Based on the CDR3 plus reference TRBV5-6 and TRBJ2-5, the full variable domain is DAGVTQSPTHLIKTRGQQVTLRCSPKSGHDTVSWYQQALGQGPQFIFQYYEEEERQRGNFPDRFSGHQFPNYSSELNVNALLLGDSALYLCASSFQGAETQYFGPGTRLLVL.

This sequence joins TRBV4-1 and TRBJ2-7; the D gene is possibly TRBD1 (6 bases). The V end was cut by 2 bases, the J end by 7 bases, with 18 bases between. Germline V CDR1 and CDR2: MGHRA, YSYEKL. CDR3 size: 15 residues. The CDR3 sequence is CASSQLGQGLGEQYF. CDR3 nucleotides: TGCGCCAGCAGCCAACTAGGCCAGGGGCTAGGTGAGCAGTACTTC.

The chain combines TRBV19 with TRBJ1-2; D unclear. V lost 7 bases to trimming and J lost 0 bases, with 12 bases between them. CDR3 size: 14 residues. Germline V gene lookup returns CDR1 LNHDA and CDR2 SQIVND (reference sequence). DNA for the CDR3: TGTGCCAGTAACCCAACGGGTCCTAACTATGGCTACACCTTC. Residues: CASNPTGPNYGYTF.

This CDR3 reads CASSFAEPPGQGVEQYF. CDR3 DNA: TGTGCCAGCAGCTTCGCTGAGCCTCCGGGACAGGGGGTCGAGCAGTACTTC. The chain recombines TRBV5-4 with TRBJ2-7; 11 bases are shared with TRBD1. CDR1 and CDR2 from the germline V gene are SGHNT and YYREEE (reference sequence). V shed 2 bases, J shed 6 bases, and the junction held 13 bases outside the gene matches. The CDR3 is 17 residues long.

The chain carries TRBV28 and TRBJ2-7; 7 nucleotides align to TRBD1. In germline, CDR1 is MDHEN, CDR2 SYDVKM. J lost 7 bases, V lost 5 bases, and 8 bases had no gene match. CDR3 length: 13 residues. This CDR3 reads CASSVQGLGEQYF. CDR3 coding DNA: TGTGCCAGCAGTGTACAGGGGTTGGGGGAGCAGTACTTC.